The subject of this entry is one T cell receptor (beta chain). The record originates from a study of identical twins. TCRdb passed the 5' RACE reads through MiXCR, listing each CDR3 protein once. The data show roughly 770,000 distinct CDR3 sequences, with about 20% seen just once and 13% held by the top ten. The CDR3 is made up of 14 amino acids. The V gene's germline CDR1 is SGHDT and CDR2 YYEEEE. V lost 3 bases and J 2 bases, leaving 12 bases between the germline ends. The data were also submitted as part of a second study, on T cells expressing NK-cell markers.

The receptor comes from a woman between 18 and 29 years old in good health. The sequenced material came from PBMCs. The J gene is TRBJ2-7, the V gene TRBV5-6; D might be TRBD1 (5 bases). CDR3 amino acids: CASSSTDSTYEQYF. The CDR3 DNA follows: TGTGCCAGCAGCTCCACCGACAGCACCTACGAGCAGTACTTC.